This T cell receptor (beta chain) emerged from a study of T cells generated in artificial thymic organoids (dated by TCRdb to about 2017). Regarding the complete study: The TCR alpha and beta CDR3 repertoires of CD8 single positive T cells derived from in vitro artificial thymic organoids were compared with those of thymic and peripheral blood naive CD8 T cells. The repertoire sequencing data shown were described as representative of three independent experiments.

TCRalpha and TCRbeta libraries were amplified in separate semi-nested PCR reactions using Advantage 2 and reverse primers located in the TRAC or TRBC constant regions. First-strand cDNA synthesis used between roughly 3 and 550 ng of total RNA. TCR cDNA libraries were generated by 5'-RACE using the SMARTer PCR cDNA Synthesis kit, with a poly-dT primer for first-strand synthesis. Sample-specific 5-nucleotide barcodes were carried by the semi-nested constant-region reverse primers, and the resulting products were cleaned using the Zymo DNA Clean and Concentrator-5 kit. Up to ten barcoded samples were pooled, ligated to Illumina adaptors and sequenced on an Illumina MiSeq as 2 x 150 bp paired-end reads. Per the source publication's procedure: After demultiplexing, reads were aligned using BLAT against a custom library built from IMGT containing every combination of human TRAV, TRAJ, TRBV, TRBD and TRBJ. The best BLAT hits were picked using pslCDnaFilter (-maxAligns=1, -ignoreIntrons), and custom Perl scripts were used to calculate clonotype frequencies. Using fastp at Q25 and MiXCR, TCRdb reprocessed the public reads and kept productive beta chains. Rows with one shared CDR3 protein collapse into an entry with the most common genes and DNA. These V and J calls originate from TCRdb's pipeline instead of the authors' own analysis. The sample table holds some 5,100 distinct CDR3 sequences, of which 25% were seen once. The ten largest clones capture 2.5% to 3% of the sample.

V is clipped by 6 bases and J by 3 bases, and the sequence between their germline boundaries is 5 bases long. Reading the germline V gene gives CDR1 KGHSH and CDR2 LQKENI. Its CDR3 holds 11 amino acids, cysteine through phenylalanine. The retained sequence is limited to the CDR3, 33 bases, with the frame set at the first base. The full study reports these points: Organoid-derived T cells showed no skewing in Valpha or Vbeta usage, which argues against dominance of unconventional lineages or clonal expansions. Physiological TCR clonotype diversity, comparable to that of thymic and blood naive CD8 T cells, was observed in organoid-derived CD8 single positive T cells.

Artificial thymic organoids were built by aggregating human HSPCs with MS5 murine stromal cells transduced with human DLL1, cultured at an air-liquid interface. Organoids were seeded with FACS-purified CD34+CD3- hematopoietic stem and progenitor cells depleted of residual T cells. Serum-free RB27 medium, consisting of RPMI 1640 supplemented with B27, FLT3L, IL-7 and ascorbic acid, was used for organoid culture. Organoid and thymic CD3+TCRalphabeta+CD8 single positive T cells were FACS sorted before RNA extraction. For each sample, total RNA was purified from approximately 40,000 to 200,000 sorted cells using the RNeasy Micro kit, and RNA quality was checked on an Agilent RNA 6000 Nano chip. By its share of the sample, this clonotype is medium-sized (0.01 to 0.1%). Its antigen has not been determined. No clone much larger than this one lies a single base away; base qualities are absent.

This chain is built from TRBV18 and TRBJ1-1; a confident D gene designation cannot be given. The sequence came from a human donor who gave cord blood stem cells for thymic organoid culture, a cardiac surgery patient who gave postnatal thymus, or a blood donor (not recorded which). The specimen was naive CD8+ T cells grown in artificial thymic organoids from cord blood stem and progenitor cells. Taken with the paper, the label for cell subset or site translates to: CD3+TCRalphabeta+CD8SP T cells; for blood, CD45RO-CCR7+ naive CD8+ T cells. Here is the DNA: TGTGCCAGCTCTGGACACACTGAAGCTTTCTTT. Protein translation: CASSGHTEAFF.